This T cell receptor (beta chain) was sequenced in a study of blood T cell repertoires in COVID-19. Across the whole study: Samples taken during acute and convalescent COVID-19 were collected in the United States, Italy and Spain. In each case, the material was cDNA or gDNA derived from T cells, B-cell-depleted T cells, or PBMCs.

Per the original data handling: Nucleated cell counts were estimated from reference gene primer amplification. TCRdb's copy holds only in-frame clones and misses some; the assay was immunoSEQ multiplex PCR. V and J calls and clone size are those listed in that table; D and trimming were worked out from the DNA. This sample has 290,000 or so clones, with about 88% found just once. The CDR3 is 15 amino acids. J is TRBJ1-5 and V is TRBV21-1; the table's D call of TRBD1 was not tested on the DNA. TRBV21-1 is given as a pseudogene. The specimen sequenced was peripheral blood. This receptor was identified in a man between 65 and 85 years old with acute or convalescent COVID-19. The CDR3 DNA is TGTGCCAGCAGTTTGGGCAAGGTACCCAATCAGCCCCAGCATTTT. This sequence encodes CASSLGKVPNQPQHF.